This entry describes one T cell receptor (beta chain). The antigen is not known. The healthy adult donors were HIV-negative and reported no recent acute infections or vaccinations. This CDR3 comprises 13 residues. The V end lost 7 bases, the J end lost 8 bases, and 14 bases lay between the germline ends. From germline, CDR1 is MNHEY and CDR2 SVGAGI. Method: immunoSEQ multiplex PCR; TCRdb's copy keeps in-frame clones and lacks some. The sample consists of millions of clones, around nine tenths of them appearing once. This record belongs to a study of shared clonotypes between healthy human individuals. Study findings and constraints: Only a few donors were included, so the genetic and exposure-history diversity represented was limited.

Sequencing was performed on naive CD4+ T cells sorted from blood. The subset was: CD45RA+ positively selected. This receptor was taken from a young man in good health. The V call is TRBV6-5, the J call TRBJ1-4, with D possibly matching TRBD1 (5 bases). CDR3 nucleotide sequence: TGTGCCAGCAAAGGAGGGGAAGGGGAAAAACTGTTTTTT. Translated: CASKGGEGEKLFF.